Each of the 28 T cell receptor beta chains below was sequenced from the same sample in a study of T-cell memory formation after mild COVID-19 (dated by TCRdb to about 2021). The receptor library was made with 5' RACE. TCRdb lists the instrument as Illumina NovaSeq 6000. TCRdb reran the public reads through fastp at Q25 and MiXCR, keeping productive beta chains. Rows are unified per CDR3 protein, each entry keeping the most common DNA and genes. The sample records more than 300,000 distinct CDR3 sequences, 20% to 25% of which are singletons. The biggest ten clones account for approximately 22% of the sample. Sequencing was performed on PBMCs or a T cell subset sorted from them (not recorded which). The source of these receptors is a man aged 18 to 30 who had mild COVID-19 (a few samples of this study predate the infection). The sample titles of this study are shuffled in the database, so cell type and time point are left out; the donor was told from shared clones.

This clonotype was seen a few times. This chain connects TRBV12-3 or TRBV12-4 to TRBJ2-3; 12 bases align to TRBD2. The CDR3 contains 16 residues. V shed 6 bases and J 2 bases; nucleotides not matched to a gene: 6. CDR3 in amino acids: CASRALAGGVTDTQYF. For the CDR3, the DNA is TGTGCCAGCAGAGCTCTAGCGGGGGGGGTCACAGATACGCAGTATTTT.

The sample holds many counts of this clonotype. Its ends do not fully match the called genes, so a read error is possible. The chain is built from TRBV7-7 and TRBJ2-5, with 9 bases lining up with TRBD2. This CDR3 contains 15 residues. Germline V gene sequence: CDR1 SSHAT, CDR2 FNYEAQ (reference sequence). Written as DNA, the CDR3 is TGTGCTAGCAGCCCCCTAGGCGGGGGGGCTGAGACCCAGTACTTC. This gives the protein CASSPLGGGAETQYF. The whole variable domain, remainder taken from reference TRBV7-7 and TRBJ2-5, is GAGVSQSPRYKVTKRGQDVTLRCDPISSHATLYWYQQALGQGPEFLTYFNYEAQPDKSGLPSDRFSAERPEGSISTLTIQRTEQRDSAMYRCASSPLGGGAETQYFGPGTRLLVL.

This clonotype was recorded a few times. This rearrangement joins TRBV5-6 to TRBJ2-4; no reliable D call. The germline V gene has CDR1 SGHDT and CDR2 YYEEEE. Trimming shortened V by 2 bases and J by 0 bases, and 12 bases separated the two germline ends. The CDR3 loop spans 16 amino acids. DNA of the CDR3: TGTGCCAGCAGCTTCCTGGGAAGCATAGCCAAAAACATTCAGTACTTC. Its protein product is CASSFLGSIAKNIQYF.

This CDR3 is CASSVRLEGQETQYF. The CDR3 DNA reads TGTGCCAGCAGCGTCCGACTAGAGGGACAAGAGACCCAGTACTTC. The chain joins TRBV4-2 to TRBJ2-5; TRBD2 is a possible D gene (6 bases). The germline gives CDR1 LGHNA, CDR2 YNFKEQ. Trimming removed 5 bases at V and 2 bases at J, with 15 bases between. The CDR3 extends over 15 amino acids.

This clonotype was observed a handful of times. The chain combines TRBV29-1 with TRBJ1-2, with 7 nucleotides matching TRBD1. V was clipped by 3 bases and J by 5 bases; unmatched bases: 3. The CDR3 spans 12 residues. CDR1 is SQVTM and CDR2 is ANQGSEA in the germline V gene. The CDR3 here is CSVEGDSYGYTF. CDR3 bases: TGCAGCGTTGAGGGGGACAGTTATGGCTACACCTTC.

The chain links TRBV5-1 to TRBJ2-3; 7 bases are shared with TRBD2. The CDR3 extends over 16 amino acids. V lost 6 bases and J lost 0; bases outside the gene matches: 10. The germline V gene encodes CDR1 SGHRS and CDR2 YFSETQ. The CDR3 loop reads CASKSGLAASTDTQYF. CDR3 sequence (DNA): TGCGCCAGCAAGTCAGGGCTAGCGGCCAGCACAGATACGCAGTATTTT.

The table lists this clonotype with a few counts. The V and J genes are TRBV7-3 and TRBJ1-2, with 9 bases fitting TRBD1. Germline assignment: CDR1 SGHTA and CDR2 FQGTGA. With V trimmed by 5 bases and J by 3 bases, 10 bases remained unmatched. This CDR3 has 16 residues. CDR3 region: CASSPSRGQGYYGYTF. The CDR3 DNA sequence: TGTGCCAGCAGCCCGAGCCGGGGACAGGGATACTATGGCTACACCTTC.

In this sample, this clonotype turned up a few times. The chain employs TRBV2 and TRBJ2-2; D assignment may be TRBD1 or TRBD2 (5 bases each). The germline CDR1 and CDR2 sequences are SNHLY and FYNNEI. V was clipped by 3 bases and J by 7 bases, with 18 bases between them. The CDR3 covers 16 residues. For the CDR3, the DNA is TGTGCCAGCAGTGAGAGGGGCCAGGACTGGGGCGGGGAGCTGTTTTTT. Translating gives CASSERGQDWGGELFF.

The sample holds a few counts of this clonotype. This sequence joins TRBV4-2 and TRBJ1-1; 7 bases fit TRBD1. The germline CDR1 and CDR2 sequences are LGHNA and YNFKEQ. The junction had 4 bases not matched to a gene; V was cut back by 3 bases and J by 3 bases. There are 14 residues in the CDR3. CDR3 nucleotides: TGTGCCAGCAGCCAGGCAACAGGGGACACTGAAGCTTTCTTT. It yields the protein CASSQATGDTEAFF.

The chain uses TRBV5-1 and TRBJ2-7, with a possible D match to TRBD1 (7 bases). The V end lost 4 bases, the J end lost 1 base, and 18 bases lay between the germline ends. Per germline, CDR1 SGHRS and CDR2 YFSETQ. The CDR3 runs 16 residues. The CDR3 reads CASSPYRQGGSYEQYF. The CDR3 region has the DNA TGCGCCAGCAGCCCCTACCGACAGGGAGGATCCTACGAGCAGTACTTC.

Only a few counts were recorded for this clonotype. The chain carries TRBV7-9 and TRBJ2-5; D is undetermined. Trimming took 2 bases from V and 3 from J, leaving 7 bases between them. The CDR3 totals 13 residues. Germline assignment: CDR1 SEHNR and CDR2 FQNEAQ (reference sequence). CDR3 coding DNA: TGTGCCAGCAGCTTATCTAAGGAAGAGACCCAGTACTTC. Translation gives CASSLSKEETQYF.

The chain carries TRBV30 and TRBJ2-3, with D maybe TRBD2 (6 bases). The CDR3 contains 14 residues. V was clipped by 5 bases and J by 4 bases, with 16 bases between them. Per the germline V gene, CDR1 is GTSNPN and CDR2 is SVGIG (reference sequence). CDR3 nucleotide sequence: TGTGCCTGGCAGAAGGGAGGAAAAGCAGATACGCAGTATTTT. Encoded protein: CAWQKGGKADTQYF. The full variable domain, its missing parts supplied by reference TRBV30 and TRBJ2-3, is SQTIHQWPATLVQPVGSPLSLECTVEGTSNPNLYWYRQAAGRGLQLLFYSVGIGQISSEVPQNLSASRPQDRQFILSSKKLLLSDSGFYLCAWQKGGKADTQYFGPGTRLTVL.

This clonotype was found a few times. The V gene is TRBV15, the J gene TRBJ1-4; no firm D call. Trimming removed 4 bases from V and 3 bases from J, with 18 bases in between. The CDR3 loop spans 17 amino acids. Per germline, CDR1 LNHNV and CDR2 YYDKDF (reference sequence). The CDR3 sequence is CATSKVLLGRSNEKLFF. The CDR3 DNA reads TGTGCCACCAGCAAGGTTCTACTCGGACGGTCTAATGAAAAACTGTTTTTT.

The J gene is TRBJ1-5, the V gene TRBV29-1, with 9 bases that match TRBD1. The CDR3 contains 14 residues. The junction had 6 bases not matched to a gene; V was cut back by 6 bases and J by 3 bases. The germline V gene has CDR1 SQVTM and CDR2 ANQGSEA. The CDR3 loop is CSVQDRGPNQPQHF. The CDR3 DNA reads as TGCAGCGTCCAGGACAGGGGCCCCAATCAGCCCCAGCATTTT.

This clonotype was recorded a few times. V usage is TRBV6-5 and J usage is TRBJ2-7; 8 bases line up with TRBD1. The CDR3 runs to 14 residues. Losses at the gene ends were 4 bases for V and 1 base for J; bases not matched to a gene: 3. CDR1 is MNHEY, CDR2 SVGAGI, per germline. CDR3 in amino acids: CASSSGQGSYEQYV. The CDR3 DNA sequence: TGTGCCAGCAGTTCCGGACAGGGATCCTACGAGCAGTACGTC.

This clonotype was observed a handful of times. This chain connects TRBV7-3 to TRBJ1-2, with 7 bases matching TRBD1. J lost 7 bases, V lost 4 bases, and 12 bases had no gene match. The CDR3 is made up of 15 amino acids. The germline V gene encodes CDR1 SGHTA and CDR2 FQGTGA. The CDR3 sequence is CASSSKPTGAGGYTF. In DNA, the CDR3 is TGTGCCAGCAGCTCCAAACCAACAGGGGCCGGTGGCTACACCTTC.

The chain couples TRBV29-1 to TRBJ2-3, with a tentative D call TRBD1 (5 bases). V lost 3 bases, J lost 2 bases, and 9 bases lay in between. CDR3 length equals 13 residues. Germline V gene sequence: CDR1 SQVTM, CDR2 ANQGSEA. Here the CDR3 reads CSVDRAYTDTQYF. The CDR3 DNA is TGCAGCGTTGACAGGGCGTACACAGATACGCAGTATTTT.

This clonotype came up a few times. The chain combines TRBV11-1 with TRBJ2-3; the D is unclear. V lost 3 bases, J lost 5 bases, and 15 bases lay in between. CDR1 is SGHAT, CDR2 FQDESV, per germline (reference sequence). The CDR3 consists of 15 residues. This CDR3 reads CASSFHAAKGDTQYF. The DNA for the CDR3 is TGTGCCAGCAGCTTCCACGCGGCCAAGGGAGATACGCAGTATTTT.

In its sample, this clonotype was seen a few times. The chain has TRBV4-1 and TRBJ2-7; D is perhaps TRBD1 (6 bases). V dropped 0 bases and J dropped 1 base, with 13 bases sitting between them. The CDR3 contains 16 residues. The germline V gene encodes CDR1 MGHRA and CDR2 YSYEKL. For the CDR3, the DNA is TGCGCCAGCAGCCAAGAAGGGGCCAGGGGATCCTACGAGCAGTACTTC. This gives the protein CASSQEGARGSYEQYF.

The count of this clonotype is one. This chain connects TRBV27 to TRBJ2-3; D is uncertain. Germline V gene lookup returns CDR1 MNHEY and CDR2 SMNVEV (reference sequence). Trimming took 7 bases from V and 1 from J, leaving 9 bases between them. The CDR3 is made up of 13 amino acids. CDR3 residues: CASTEVGTDTQYF. For the CDR3, the DNA is TGTGCCAGCACCGAGGTGGGCACAGATACGCAGTATTTT.

The V gene is TRBV6-5, the J gene TRBJ2-3; D tentatively fits TRBD1 or TRBD2 (5 bases each). The V end lost 4 bases, the J end lost 5 bases, and 13 bases lay between the germline ends. Germline V lookup: CDR1 MNHEY, CDR2 SVGAGI. This CDR3 contains 14 residues. CDR3 protein: CASSLNGAQDTQYF. CDR3 coding DNA: TGTGCCAGCAGTTTAAACGGGGCCCAAGATACGCAGTATTTT.

This clonotype was observed at least ten times. The rearrangement links TRBV12-3 or TRBV12-4 to TRBJ1-2; D gene ambiguous. This CDR3 has 13 amino acids. V was pared by 4 bases and J by 2 bases, with 8 bases between. The CDR3 coding sequence is TGTGCCAGCAGTTGGAGTCTAAACTATGGCTACACCTTC. This translates into CASSWSLNYGYTF.

This clonotype was observed a few times. The CDR3 DNA sequence: TGCGCCAGCAGCGCAAGACTAGCGGGACAAGAGACCCAGTACTTC. This sequence encodes CASSARLAGQETQYF. This rearrangement joins TRBV5-1 to TRBJ2-5; 11 bases line up with TRBD2. CDR3 length: 15 amino acids. Germline V gene data show CDR1 as SGHRS and CDR2 as YFSETQ. The junction had 4 bases not matched to a gene; V was cut back by 4 bases and J by 2 bases.

CDR3 in DNA: TGCGCCAGCAGCCCACCGGGATCCCCTGAAGCTTTCTTT. Amino acid sequence: CASSPPGSPEAFF. V is TRBV5-1 and J is TRBJ1-1; no clear D. The CDR3 contains 13 residues. V was pared by 4 bases and J by 6 bases, with 13 bases between. CDR1 is SGHRS and CDR2 is YFSETQ in the germline V gene.

This clonotype was observed a few times. The chain carries TRBV9 and TRBJ2-3; 12 nucleotides line up with TRBD2. CDR1 and CDR2 (germline): SGDLS, YYNGEE. The CDR3 contains 16 residues. Trimming took 0 bases from V and 5 from J; bases not matched to a gene: 4. CDR3 bases: TGTGCCAGCAGCGTAGCTCTAGCGGGGGGGCAAGATACGCAGTATTTT. As protein: CASSVALAGGQDTQYF.

This clonotype showed up just a few times. The chain employs TRBV7-9 and TRBJ1-2; D is possibly TRBD1 (5 bases). CDR3 length: 15 residues. Germline CDR1 reads SEHNR; CDR2 reads FQNEAQ (reference sequence). Between the trimmed V and J ends, which lost 7 bases and 4 bases, there was a span of 19 bases. Here the CDR3 reads CASTNEGPSFYGYTF. The CDR3, as DNA: TGTGCCAGCACAAACGAGGGACCCTCTTTCTATGGCTACACCTTC.

V gene TRBV5-1 combines with J gene TRBJ2-2; 7 bases align to TRBD2. This CDR3 comprises 14 residues. The germline V gene encodes CDR1 SGHRS and CDR2 YFSETQ. The V and J ends lost 4 bases and 7 bases, in that order; junction bases with no gene match: 7. The CDR3 DNA reads as TGCGCCAGCAGCCAGGGACCGGGAGGCGGGGAGCTGTTTTTT. Translating gives CASSQGPGGGELFF.

The chain has TRBV2 and TRBJ2-3; 11 bases match TRBD1. V lost 7 bases and J lost 4; bases outside the gene matches: 7. The germline CDR1 and CDR2 sequences are SNHLY and FYNNEI. The CDR3 has 15 residues. The CDR3 DNA follows: TGTGCCAGCACCGAGGACAGGGGGCTCGCAGATACGCAGTATTTT. The encoded protein is CASTEDRGLADTQYF.